The sequence of this T cell receptor (beta chain) was determined in a study of blood T cell repertoires in COVID-19 (dated by TCRdb to the early 2020s). Turning to the overall study: Samples from collaborators originated in the United States, Italy and Spain and spanned both the acute and convalescent phases of COVID-19. The prospective study material was composed of cDNA or gDNA derived from T cells, B-cell-depleted T cells, or PBMCs. The dataset comprised deeply sampled blood TCRbeta repertoires from subjects exposed to, actively infected with, or recovered from COVID-19. A de-identified subject ID, COVID-19 status, age in years and sex were almost always included in the sample metadata. Samples came from the ongoing ImmuneRACE study (first 160 participants) plus 1,254 subjects from 6 global collaborators. The repertoires were released in a freely available public database meant as a resource for research on the immune response to SARS-CoV-2. Where available, HLA class I and class II types were obtained from metadata supplied by the sample provider rather than from assay-based typing. General findings and caveats noted by the study authors: How much clinical and demographic metadata was included differed by source and by participant, and the metadata was provided uncurated.

The immunoSEQ Assay, a bias-controlled multiplex PCR, was used to amplify TCRbeta CDR3 regions from genomic DNA. The study's processing was this. The number of nucleated cells in each sample was estimated by amplification of reference gene primers within the assay. To quantify the absolute abundance of each unique TCRbeta CDR3 rearrangement, sequence reads were collapsed and filtered. For each sample, productive Simpson clonality was calculated as the square root of Simpson's diversity index across productive rearrangements. TCRdb obtained this table from immuneACCESS and retained in-frame rearrangements with V and J assigned. These tables miss some clones; where compared with another copy, unresolved V genes account for less than half of the shortfall, and the remainder is unexplained. V and J calls and clone size are copied from that table; D and trimming were computed from the DNA. The sample contains roughly 100,000 clones, around 73% of them found a single time. The ten biggest clones cover 9.5% to 10% of the sample.

About this clone itself: Its recognized antigen is unknown. No qualities accompany the bases; no much larger clone lies one base away.

Collaborating institutions collected whole blood in K2EDTA tubes following their own protocols. For TCRbeta analysis, collaborators shipped samples as frozen whole blood, isolated PBMCs, or DNA extracted from either of those sample types. Sequences SGHNT (CDR1) and YENEEA (CDR2) are obtained from the germline V gene. Compared with germline, V lacks 5 bases and J lacks 6 bases; bases without a gene match: 11. The CDR3, cysteine through phenylalanine, is 16 amino acids long. Only the CDR3 DNA is retained, 48 bases long and in frame from the first base. The sequence came from a man between 60 and 70 years old with active or convalescent COVID-19. Sequenced input: peripheral blood. The chain is encoded by TRBV11-3 joined to TRBJ2-2, and 8 bases in between align with TRBD1. The CDR3 here reads CASSMSGTGSAGELFF. The bases read TGTGCCAGCAGCATGTCCGGGACAGGAAGCGCCGGGGAGCTGTTTTTT.